The T cell receptor beta chain described here comes from a study of blood T cell repertoires in COVID-19. The table came from immunoSEQ multiplex PCR; TCRdb's copy has only in-frame clones and leaves some out. The sample has about 170,000 clones; approximately 82% are singletons. The V gene lost 6 bases and the J gene lost 2 bases, with 19 bases spanning the gap. The CDR3 spans 16 residues. Germline CDR1 is MNHEY and CDR2 is SMNVEV (reference sequence). This clone occurred a few times. The chain joins TRBV27 to TRBJ1-2; D might be TRBD1 (5 bases). What was sequenced was PBMCs or T cells enriched from blood (not recorded which). This TCR derives from a woman in her 50s who had recovered from COVID-19. CDR3 loop: CASRLSQAGTNYGYTF. The CDR3 DNA reads as TGTGCCAGCAGACTCTCACAGGCAGGCACCAACTATGGCTACACCTTC.